The TCR beta chain under discussion was sequenced for a study of cytomegalovirus exposure and HLA in healthy donors. Whole-study results and caveats: With high specificity and sensitivity, the classifier reportedly diagnosed cytomegalovirus status.

PCR was performed using 60 Vbeta and 13 Jbeta primers. Method: immunoSEQ multiplex PCR; TCRdb's copy keeps in-frame clones and lacks some. The sample table sets out roughly 50,000 clones. With regard to this clone: The antigen remains unidentified.

CDR1 SGHRS and CDR2 YFSETQ come from the germline V gene. V lost 3 bases and J lost 6; bases outside the gene matches: 3. The CDR3 spans 13 residues. The source of this sequence is a woman aged 40 to 50 in good health and CMV-seronegative. Sequencing was done on a sample of PBMCs. The V gene is TRBV5-1, the J gene TRBJ1-5; 7 bases align to TRBD1. The CDR3 DNA reads TGCGCCAGCAGCTACACAGGGGTTCAGCCCCAGCATTTT. As protein: CASSYTGVQPQHF.